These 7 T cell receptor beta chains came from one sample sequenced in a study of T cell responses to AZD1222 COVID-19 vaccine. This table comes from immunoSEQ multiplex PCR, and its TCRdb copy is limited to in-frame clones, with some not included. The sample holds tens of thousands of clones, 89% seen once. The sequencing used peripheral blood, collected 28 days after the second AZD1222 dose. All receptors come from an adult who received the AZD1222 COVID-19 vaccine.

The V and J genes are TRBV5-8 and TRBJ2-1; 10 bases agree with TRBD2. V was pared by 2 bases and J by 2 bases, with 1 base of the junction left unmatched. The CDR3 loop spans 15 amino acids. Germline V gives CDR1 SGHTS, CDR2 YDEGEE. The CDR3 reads CASSFSGRTYNEQFF. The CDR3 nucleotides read TGTGCCAGCAGCTTTAGCGGGAGGACCTACAATGAGCAGTTCTTC.

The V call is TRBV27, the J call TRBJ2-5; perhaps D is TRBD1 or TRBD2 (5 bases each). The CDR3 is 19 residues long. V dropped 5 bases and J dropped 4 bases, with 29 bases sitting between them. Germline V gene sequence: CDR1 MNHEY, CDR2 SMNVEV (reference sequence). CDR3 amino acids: CASSQSSGPDEGLAETQYF. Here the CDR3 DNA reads TGTGCCAGCAGTCAATCTTCGGGGCCGGACGAAGGTTTAGCAGAGACCCAGTACTTC.

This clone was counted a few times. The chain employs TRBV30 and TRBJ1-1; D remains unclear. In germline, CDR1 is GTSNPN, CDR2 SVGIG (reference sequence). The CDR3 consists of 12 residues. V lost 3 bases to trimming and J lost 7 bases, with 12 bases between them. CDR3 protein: CAWSHGGFEAFF. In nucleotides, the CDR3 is TGTGCCTGGAGCCACGGAGGGTTTGAAGCTTTCTTT. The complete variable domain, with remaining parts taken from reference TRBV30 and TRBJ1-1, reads SQTIHQWPATLVQPVGSPLSLECTVEGTSNPNLYWYRQAAGRGLQLLFYSVGIGQISSEVPQNLSASRPQDRQFILSSKKLLLSDSGFYLCAWSHGGFEAFFGQGTRLTVV.

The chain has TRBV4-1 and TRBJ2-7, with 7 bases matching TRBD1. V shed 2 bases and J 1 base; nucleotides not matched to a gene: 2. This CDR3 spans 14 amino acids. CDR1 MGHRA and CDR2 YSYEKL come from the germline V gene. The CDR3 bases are TGCGCCAGCAGCCAAAGACAGGGTTCCTACGAGCAGTACTTC. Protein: CASSQRQGSYEQYF.

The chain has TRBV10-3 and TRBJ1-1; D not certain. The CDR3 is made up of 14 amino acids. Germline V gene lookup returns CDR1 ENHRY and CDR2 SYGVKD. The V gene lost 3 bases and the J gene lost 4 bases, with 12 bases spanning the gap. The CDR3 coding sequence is TGTGCCATCAGTGACTGGGGAAAGGTCACTGAAGCTTTCTTT. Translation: CAISDWGKVTEAFF.

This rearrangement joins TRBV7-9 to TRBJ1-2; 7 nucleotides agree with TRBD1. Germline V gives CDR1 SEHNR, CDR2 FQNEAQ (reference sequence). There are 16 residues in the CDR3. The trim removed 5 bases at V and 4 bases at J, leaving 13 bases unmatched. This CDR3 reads CASSASGTENLYGYTF. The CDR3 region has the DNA TGTGCCAGCAGCGCCTCCGGGACAGAAAACCTCTATGGCTACACCTTC.

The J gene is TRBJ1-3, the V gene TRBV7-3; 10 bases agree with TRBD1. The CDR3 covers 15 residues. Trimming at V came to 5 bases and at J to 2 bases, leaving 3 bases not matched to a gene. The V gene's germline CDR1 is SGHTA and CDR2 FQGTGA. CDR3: CASSPDRGPGNTIYF. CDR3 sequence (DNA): TGTGCCAGCAGCCCTGACAGGGGGCCTGGAAACACCATATATTTT.